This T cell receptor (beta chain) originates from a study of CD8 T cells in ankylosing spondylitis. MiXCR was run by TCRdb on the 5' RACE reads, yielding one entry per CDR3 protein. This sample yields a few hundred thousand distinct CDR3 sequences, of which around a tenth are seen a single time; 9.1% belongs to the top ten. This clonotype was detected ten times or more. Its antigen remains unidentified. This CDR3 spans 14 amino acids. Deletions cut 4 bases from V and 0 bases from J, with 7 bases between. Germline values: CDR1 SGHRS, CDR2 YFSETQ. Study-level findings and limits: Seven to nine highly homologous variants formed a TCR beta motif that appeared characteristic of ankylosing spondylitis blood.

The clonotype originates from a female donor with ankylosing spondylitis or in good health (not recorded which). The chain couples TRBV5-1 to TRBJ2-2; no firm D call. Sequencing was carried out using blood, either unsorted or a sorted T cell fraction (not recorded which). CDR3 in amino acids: CASSPTANTGELFF. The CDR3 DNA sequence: TGCGCCAGCAGCCCAACAGCGAACACCGGGGAGCTGTTTTTT.